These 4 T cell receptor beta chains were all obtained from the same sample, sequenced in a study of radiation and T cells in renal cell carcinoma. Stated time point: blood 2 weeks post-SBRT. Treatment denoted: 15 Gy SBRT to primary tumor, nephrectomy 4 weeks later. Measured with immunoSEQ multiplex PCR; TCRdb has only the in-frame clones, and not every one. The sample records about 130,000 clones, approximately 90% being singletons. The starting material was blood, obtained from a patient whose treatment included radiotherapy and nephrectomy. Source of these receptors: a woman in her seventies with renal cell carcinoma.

The CDR3, as DNA: TGTGCCAGCAGCCAAGGGGCAGGGTATAATTCACCCCTCCACTTT. This codes for CASSQGAGYNSPLHF. This chain connects TRBV14 to TRBJ1-6; tentatively, D is TRBD1 (5 bases). Looked up from germline, CDR1 is SGHDN and CDR2 is FVKESK. V gave up 1 base and J gave up 4 bases, with 8 bases separating them. The CDR3 is 15 amino acids.

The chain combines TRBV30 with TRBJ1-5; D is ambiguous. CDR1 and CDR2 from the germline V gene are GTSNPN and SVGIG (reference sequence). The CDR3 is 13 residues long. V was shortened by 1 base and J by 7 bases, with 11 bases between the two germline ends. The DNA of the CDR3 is TGTGCCTGGAGTGGAGGGCTCGACCAGCCCCAGCATTTT. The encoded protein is CAWSGGLDQPQHF.

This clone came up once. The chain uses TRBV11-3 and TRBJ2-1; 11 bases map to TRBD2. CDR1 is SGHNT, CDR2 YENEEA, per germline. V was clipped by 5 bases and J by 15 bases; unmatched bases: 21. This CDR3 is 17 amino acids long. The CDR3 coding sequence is TGTGCCAGCAGCCCGGGAGGCGTGGAATCACTAGCGGGGGCATTGTTCTTC. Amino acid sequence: CASSPGGVESLAGALFF. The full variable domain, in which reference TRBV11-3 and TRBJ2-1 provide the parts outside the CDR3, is EAGVVQSPRYKIIEKKQPVAFWCNPISGHNTLYWYLQNLGQGPELLIRYENEEAVDDSQLPKDRFSAERLKGVDSTLKIQPAELGDSAVYLCASSPGGVESLAGALFFGPGTRLTVL.

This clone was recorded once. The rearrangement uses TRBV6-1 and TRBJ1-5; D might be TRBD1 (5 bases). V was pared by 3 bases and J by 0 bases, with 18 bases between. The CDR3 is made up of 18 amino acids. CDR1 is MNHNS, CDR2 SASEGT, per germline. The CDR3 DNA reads TGTGCCAGCAGTGAGATCTCTGGGACGAGAAATAGCAATCAGCCCCAGCATTTT. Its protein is CASSEISGTRNSNQPQHF.